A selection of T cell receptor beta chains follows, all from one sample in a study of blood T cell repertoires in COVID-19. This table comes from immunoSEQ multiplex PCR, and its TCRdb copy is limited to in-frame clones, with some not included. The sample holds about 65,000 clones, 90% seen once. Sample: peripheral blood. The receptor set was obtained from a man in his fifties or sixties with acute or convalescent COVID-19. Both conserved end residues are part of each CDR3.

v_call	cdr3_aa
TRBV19	CASSMRTGYQPQHF
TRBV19	CASSPRTGKYYGYTF
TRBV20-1	CSASTTSGQQETQYF
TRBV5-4	CASSLVGGGPEAFF
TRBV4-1	CASSQESGSYEQYF
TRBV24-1	CATSDLVAGELFF
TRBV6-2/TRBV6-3	CASSRPGTGGYNQPQHF
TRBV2	CASSVTSGGYEQYF
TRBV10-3	CAISEARTGSNQPQHF
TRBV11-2	CASSLDRGGNTEAFF
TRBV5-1	CASSSGTGLNEKLFF
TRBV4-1	CASSPGTGLGSYEQYF
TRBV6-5	CASSSRQGASGNTIYF
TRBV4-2	CASSQDTGGGYEQYF
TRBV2	CASTAGTREGEQFF
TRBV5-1	CASRWGGGASYNEQFF